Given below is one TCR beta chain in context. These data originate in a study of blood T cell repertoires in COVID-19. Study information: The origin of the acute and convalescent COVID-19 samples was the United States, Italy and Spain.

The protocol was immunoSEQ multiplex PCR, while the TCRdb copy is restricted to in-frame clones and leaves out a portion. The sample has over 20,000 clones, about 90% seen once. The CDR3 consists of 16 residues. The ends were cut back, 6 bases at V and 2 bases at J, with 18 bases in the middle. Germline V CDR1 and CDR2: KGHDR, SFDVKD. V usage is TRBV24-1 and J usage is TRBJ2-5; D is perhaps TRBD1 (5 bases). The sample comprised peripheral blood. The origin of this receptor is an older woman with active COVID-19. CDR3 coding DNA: TGTGCCACCAGTCTCAATGACAGCCCCGGTCAAGAGACCCAGTACTTC. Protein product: CATSLNDSPGQETQYF.